Presented here are 2 T cell receptor beta chains from one specimen sequenced in a study of T-cell reconstitution after alpha-beta-depleted transplantation in children. Using unique molecular identifiers, the investigators prepared the TCRbeta library. Via MiXCR, TCRdb re-called the PCR reads, giving one row per CDR3 protein. This sample has roughly 490,000 distinct CDR3 sequences, with more than 9.5% found just once. The input for sequencing was PBMCs, mostly from graft donor cells, taken 180 days after TCRalphabeta/CD19-depleted stem cell transplant. These receptors originate from a female patient aged 2-15 years who had a stem cell transplant for aplastic anemia, so the T cells may come from the graft donor.

This chain connects TRBV20-1 to TRBJ2-1, with D possibly TRBD1 on 6 matching bases. CDR1 is DFQATT, CDR2 SNEGSKA, per germline (reference sequence). Trimming pared 3 bases from V and 7 bases from J, leaving 16 bases between. This CDR3 is 14 amino acids long. The DNA of the CDR3 is TGCAGTGCTAGGCCAGGGGCAGACAAAAATGAGCAGTTCTTC. This sequence encodes CSARPGADKNEQFF.

This clonotype was observed at least ten times. The chain recombines TRBV20-1 with TRBJ1-5, with 9 positions matching TRBD1. The length of the CDR3 is 14 residues. The germline CDR1 and CDR2 sequences are DFQATT and SNEGSKA (reference sequence). The junction had 5 bases not matched to a gene; V was cut back by 4 bases and J by 4 bases. CDR3 in amino acids: CSATPTGGNQPQHF. The CDR3 DNA is TGCAGTGCTACCCCGACAGGGGGTAATCAGCCCCAGCATTTT.